This TCR beta chain was sequenced for a study of T cells after yellow fever vaccination. Study at large: For low cell numbers, libraries were made with SMART-Seq v4 Ultra Low Input. General study results and limits: Just a small share of clonotypes turned up in the CD4 compartment as well as the CD8 compartment. Most clones from primary vaccination were detected again post-booster (96% CD4, 88% CD8).

This clonotype occurred a few times. As yet, its antigen is unknown. The study made its TCR cDNA through 5'RACE template switching. That step introduced a universal primer site along with UMIs. Using its own MiXCR run on the 5' RACE reads, TCRdb lists one record per CDR3 protein. Among about 350,000 distinct CDR3 sequences, around 8.1% were seen once, and the ten largest hold 15% to 20%. This clonotype was sampled from a man younger than 30 who received the YFV17D yellow fever vaccine. Sequences were derived from PBMCs, sampled about 49 days after the first yellow fever vaccination.

The CDR3 region is CASSYLRNRVSNQPQHF. The CDR3 DNA follows: TGTGCCAGCAGTTATCTCCGGAACAGGGTGAGCAATCAGCCCCAGCATTTT. The chain links TRBV12-3 or TRBV12-4 to TRBJ1-5; D is perhaps TRBD1 (6 bases). With 4 bases removed from V and 1 base from J, the gap between germline ends came to 17 bases. The CDR3 spans 17 residues.